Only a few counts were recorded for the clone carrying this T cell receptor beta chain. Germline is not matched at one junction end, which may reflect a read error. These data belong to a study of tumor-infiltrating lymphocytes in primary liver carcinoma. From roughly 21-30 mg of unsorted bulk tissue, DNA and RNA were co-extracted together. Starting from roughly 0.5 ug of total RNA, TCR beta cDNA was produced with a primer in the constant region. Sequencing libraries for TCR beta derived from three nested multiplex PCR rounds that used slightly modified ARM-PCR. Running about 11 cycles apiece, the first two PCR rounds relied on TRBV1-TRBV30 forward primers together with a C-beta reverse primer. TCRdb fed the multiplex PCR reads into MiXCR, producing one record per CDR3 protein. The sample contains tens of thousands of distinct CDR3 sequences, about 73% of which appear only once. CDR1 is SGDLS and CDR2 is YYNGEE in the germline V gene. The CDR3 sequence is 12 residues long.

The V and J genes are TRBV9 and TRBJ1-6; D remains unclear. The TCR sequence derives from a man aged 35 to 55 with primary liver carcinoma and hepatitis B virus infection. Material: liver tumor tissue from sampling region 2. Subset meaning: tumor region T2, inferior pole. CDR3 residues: CASGVDESPLHF. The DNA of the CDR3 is TGTGCCAGCGGCGTAGATGAATCACCCCTCCACTTT.